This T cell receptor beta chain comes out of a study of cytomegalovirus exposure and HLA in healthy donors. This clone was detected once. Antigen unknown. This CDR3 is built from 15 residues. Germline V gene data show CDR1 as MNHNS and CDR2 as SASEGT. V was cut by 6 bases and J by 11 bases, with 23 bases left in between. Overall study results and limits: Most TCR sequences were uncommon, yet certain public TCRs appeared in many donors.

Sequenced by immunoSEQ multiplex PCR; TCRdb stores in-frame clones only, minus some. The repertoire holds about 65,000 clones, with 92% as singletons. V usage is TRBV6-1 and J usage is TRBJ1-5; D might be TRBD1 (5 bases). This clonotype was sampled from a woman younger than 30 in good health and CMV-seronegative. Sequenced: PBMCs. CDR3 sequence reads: CASRHEGTGSKAQHF. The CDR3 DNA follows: TGTGCCAGCAGACATGAAGGGACTGGGAGTAAGGCCCAGCATTTT.